The sequence of this T cell receptor beta chain was determined in a study of T cell responses to AZD1222 COVID-19 vaccine. Study at large: Pooling was applied to second doses at about 4 or about 12 weeks.

Sequenced by immunoSEQ multiplex PCR; TCRdb stores in-frame clones only, minus some. The profile shows 130,000 to 150,000 clones, roughly 92% of them singletons. Study results and limitations: Vaccination with two AZD1222 doses was followed by a rise in Spike-specific TCR breadth and depth. Among AZD1222 vaccinees, only five to seven were seropositive at baseline. Scientists sampled the repertoires only once the peak T cell response had passed.

The CDR3 contains 15 residues. Deletions cut 4 bases from V and 4 bases from J, with 14 bases between. CDR1 and CDR2 from the germline V gene are KGHSH and LQKENI. A note on this clone: Its target is unknown.

J is TRBJ2-1 and V is TRBV18; the D gene is possibly TRBD1 (6 bases). Sequencing used peripheral blood, obtained on day 0 of AZD1222 vaccination. This receptor was obtained from an adult in good health. The CDR3 sequence: CASSLEQGSYNEQFF. CDR3 nucleotides: TGTGCCAGCTCACTTGAACAGGGTTCGTACAATGAGCAGTTCTTC.